This T cell receptor (beta chain) comes out of a study of T-cell reconstitution after alpha-beta-depleted transplantation in children. Study-level findings and limits: Surviving recipient cells, namely T cells and thymic progenitors, were the source of high day-60 TCRbeta diversity in some patients. Most T-cell counts and diversity one year after the transplant came from T cells that were newly produced. Two months or so post-transplant, alpha-beta T cells reportedly derived from several hundred expanded graft clones.

In regard to this clonotype: The antigen is not known.

The CDR3 totals 20 residues. V dropped 5 bases and J dropped 1; count of bases not matched to a gene: 17. Germline V gives CDR1 SGHAT, CDR2 FQDESV (reference sequence). Unique molecular identifiers tagged the TCRbeta library. TCRdb used MiXCR to reprocess the PCR reads, holding one entry per CDR3 protein. This table holds some 840,000 distinct CDR3 sequences, 15% to 20% found once. The sample in question was PBMCs, mostly from graft donor cells, obtained 360 days after TCRalphabeta/CD19-depleted stem cell transplant. This chain connects TRBV11-1 to TRBJ1-1; 12 bases are shared with TRBD1. The TCR comes from a male patient between 5 and 17 years old who had a stem cell transplant for acute lymphoblastic leukemia, so the T cells may come from the graft donor. CDR3: CASSIETGTGGFSTNTEAFF. In DNA form, the CDR3 reads TGTGCCAGCAGCATAGAAACCGGGACAGGGGGCTTTTCGACGAACACTGAAGCTTTCTTT. The variable domain in full, with the rest retrieved from reference TRBV11-1 and TRBJ1-1, is EAEVAQSPRYKITEKSQAVAFWCDPISGHATLYWYRQILGQGPELLVQFQDESVVDDSQLPKDRFSAERLKGVDSTLKIQPAELGDSAMYLCASSIETGTGGFSTNTEAFFGQGTRLTVV.